A selection of T cell receptor beta chains follows, all from one sample in a study of cytomegalovirus exposure and HLA in healthy donors. Produced via immunoSEQ multiplex PCR; TCRdb's table is partial and in-frame only. This sample has under 200,000 clones, with around 80% found just once. Sample: PBMCs. The receptors come from a woman aged 40 to 49 in good health and CMV-seropositive. CDR3s include the opening cysteine and the closing phenylalanine or tryptophan. Each record gives: V gene, D gene, J gene, CDR3 protein, CDR3 DNA. A D gene is named only where the DNA matches it firmly.

TRBV6-7	.	TRBJ1-2	CASSYQWRPTEANYGYTF	TGTGCCAGCAGTTACCAGTGGCGCCCGACAGAAGCTAACTATGGCTACACCTTC
TRBV19	TRBD1	TRBJ1-5	CATRQGNKKSQHF	TGTGCCACTCGACAGGGGAACAAGAAGTCCCAGCATTTT
TRBV29-1	.	TRBJ2-7	CSVGAGVPYEQYF	TGCAGCGTTGGGGCAGGGGTCCCCTACGAGCAGTACTTC
TRBV18	.	TRBJ2-2	CASSSGGGPNTGELFF	TGTGCCAGCTCTTCAGGGGGAGGCCCGAACACCGGGGAGCTGTTTTTT
TRBV6-5	TRBD1	TRBJ1-2	CASSGQGAANYGYTF	TGTGCCAGCAGCGGACAGGGGGCAGCGAACTATGGCTACACCTTC
TRBV21-1	.	TRBJ1-1	CASSKAPPNPRGAFF	TGTGCCAGCAGCAAAGCGCCACCGAACCCGCGGGGAGCTTTCTTT
TRBV7-2	.	TRBJ2-5	CASSLYRSSETQYF	TGTGCCAGCAGCTTATACAGGTCGTCAGAGACCCAGTACTTC
TRBV27	.	TRBJ2-7	CASSLLNGYEQYF	TGTGCCAGCAGTTTATTGAACGGGTACGAGCAGTACTTC
TRBV6-1	TRBD1	TRBJ2-7	CASSTGTGYEQYF	TGTGCCAGCAGTACCGGGACAGGCTACGAGCAGTACTTC
TRBV4-1	.	TRBJ2-1	CASSQGPLVSYNEQFF	TGCGCCAGCAGCCAAGGGCCCCTGGTCTCCTACAATGAGCAGTTCTTC
TRBV11-2	.	TRBJ1-5	CASSFGQNQPQHF	TGTGCCAGCAGCTTCGGACAGAATCAGCCCCAGCATTTT